Listed here are 13 T cell receptor beta chains from one sample, sequenced in a study of T-cell reconstitution after alpha-beta-depleted transplantation in children. The TCRbeta library was prepared with unique molecular identifiers. TCRdb re-called the PCR reads with MiXCR, one entry per CDR3 protein. Of more than 550,000 distinct CDR3 sequences listed, roughly a tenth are singletons. The source material was PBMCs from the stem cell graft donor, sampled from the stem cell graft. Receptor source: a human donor who donated a stem cell graft to a child with acute myeloid leukemia.

This clonotype was seen more than once but under ten times. This chain links TRBV12-3 or TRBV12-4 with TRBJ1-5; D possibly corresponds to TRBD1 (5 bases). The CDR3 spans 14 residues. Trimming shortened V by 6 bases and J by 3 bases, and 12 bases separated the two germline ends. CDR3 sequence (DNA): TGTGCCAGCAGCTTGGCGGGGCCCAATCAGCCCCAGCATTTT. Translation: CASSLAGPNQPQHF.

In its sample, this clonotype was seen many times. This chain connects TRBV5-1 to TRBJ1-6; D may be TRBD1 (6 bases). In germline, CDR1 is SGHRS, CDR2 YFSETQ. The CDR3 extends over 17 amino acids. V lost 0 bases and J 0 bases, leaving 10 bases between the germline ends. CDR3 coding DNA: TGCGCCAGCAGCTTGGCCGACAGGAGCTCCTATAATTCACCCCTCCACTTT. It is translated as CASSLADRSSYNSPLHF.

The chain uses TRBV15 and TRBJ2-7; TRBD1 matches at 7 bases. This CDR3 spans 15 amino acids. CDR1 and CDR2 from the germline V gene are LNHNV and YYDKDF (reference sequence). V dropped 3 bases and J dropped 2; count of bases not matched to a gene: 7. CDR3 DNA: TGTGCCACCAGCAGGGGAACAGGGGTAGCCTACGAGCAGTACTTC. Translated, it gives CATSRGTGVAYEQYF.

This clonotype was detected many times. V and J are TRBV6-5 and TRBJ1-2; no firm D call. This CDR3 region has 16 residues. Trimming cost V 6 bases and J 0 bases, with 17 bases left between them. In germline, CDR1 is MNHEY, CDR2 SVGAGI. The CDR3 nucleotides read TGTGCCAGCAGACGACAAATGCTTTCAGCTAACTATGGCTACACCTTC. The encoded protein is CASRRQMLSANYGYTF.

V usage is TRBV7-3 and J usage is TRBJ1-5; a weak D match, TRBD1 (5 bases). Germline V gives CDR1 SGHTA, CDR2 FQGTGA. The CDR3 covers 15 residues. V was cut by 1 base and J by 6 bases, with 13 bases left in between. The chain's CDR3 is CASSLMGGAGQPQHF. The CDR3 DNA reads TGTGCCAGCAGCTTAATGGGTGGGGCGGGTCAGCCCCAGCATTTT.

The chain carries TRBV25-1 and TRBJ1-6; D not resolved. In germline, CDR1 is MGHDK, CDR2 SYGVNS. V was trimmed by 7 bases and J by 8 bases, leaving 18 bases between them. The CDR3 is 15 amino acids. The CDR3 spells CASIPNRVEDSPLHF. The CDR3 nucleotides are TGTGCCAGCATTCCGAACCGGGTAGAGGATTCACCCCTCCACTTT.

The rearrangement links TRBV29-1 to TRBJ2-1; D remains unclear. V dropped 7 bases and J dropped 14 bases, with 21 bases sitting between them. CDR1 SQVTM and CDR2 ANQGSEA come from the germline V gene. This CDR3 has 12 residues. The CDR3 DNA is TGCAGCGCCCTAAACCCGGACGGGCGAAAGTTCTTC. Translating gives CSALNPDGRKFF.

This clonotype was seen ten or more times. The chain recombines TRBV20-1 with TRBJ2-3; possible D gene TRBD2, 6 bases. The CDR3 length is 16 residues. Germline V lookup: CDR1 DFQATT, CDR2 SNEGSKA (reference sequence). The V end lost 0 bases, the J end lost 2 bases, and 15 bases lay between the germline ends. In DNA, the CDR3 is TGCAGTGCTAGAGATGCCCAGCTAGCGTACACAGATACGCAGTATTTT. Translated, it gives CSARDAQLAYTDTQYF.

This clonotype was detected only a few times. The rearrangement links TRBV7-2 to TRBJ2-3; D remains unclear. CDR1 is SGHTA and CDR2 is FQGNSA in the germline V gene. V gave up 1 base and J gave up 3 bases, with 11 bases separating them. The CDR3 consists of 15 residues. CDR3 amino acids: CASSLEATPTDTQYF. The CDR3 nucleotides are TGTGCCAGCAGCTTAGAGGCCACTCCGACAGATACGCAGTATTTT. The full variable domain, with the rest looked up from reference TRBV7-2 and TRBJ2-3, is GAGVSQSPSNKVTEKGKDVELRCDPISGHTALYWYRQSLGQGLEFLIYFQGNSAPDKSGLPSDRFSAERTGGSVSTLTIQRTQQEDSAVYLCASSLEATPTDTQYFGPGTRLTVL.

In this sample, this clonotype turned up many times. The gene calls are TRBV20-1 and TRBJ2-7, with TRBD2 as a possible D gene (5 bases). In germline, CDR1 is DFQATT, CDR2 SNEGSKA (reference sequence). CDR3 length: 13 residues. V was trimmed by 4 bases and J by 3 bases, leaving 13 bases between them. The CDR3 DNA follows: TGCAGTGCTACCCCCATTACTAGCTACGAGCAGTACTTC. Encoded protein: CSATPITSYEQYF.

Turning to this clonotype: The junction differs from germline at one of its ends, possibly a read error. CDR3 loop: CASSLGRGYTEQFF. The CDR3 DNA sequence: TGTGCCAGCAGCTTGGGGAGAGGCTACACTGAGCAGTTCTTC. The chain recombines TRBV5-6 with TRBJ2-1, with no clear D. This CDR3 is built from 14 residues. Looked up from germline, CDR1 is SGHDT and CDR2 is YYEEEE.

This clonotype was found a few times. This chain uses TRBV11-2 with TRBJ2-3; unclear D gene. Germline CDR1 and CDR2: SGHAT and FQNNGV. V was trimmed by 1 base and J by 0 bases, leaving 11 bases between them. This CDR3 is built from 16 residues. CDR3 amino acids: CASSLAAGTSTDTQYF. CDR3 DNA sequence: TGTGCCAGCAGCTTAGCGGCCGGTACTAGCACAGATACGCAGTATTTT.

The chain carries TRBV19 and TRBJ2-2, with D perhaps matching TRBD1 or TRBD2 (5 bases each). CDR1 is LNHDA, CDR2 SQIVND, per germline (reference sequence). Trimming took 6 bases from V and 1 from J, leaving 15 bases between them. The CDR3 totals 16 residues. The CDR3 bases are TGTGCCAGTAGCCCCCCGGGGCTAGTGAACACCGGGGAGCTGTTTTTT. Translated, it gives CASSPPGLVNTGELFF.